This TCR beta chain was sequenced during a study of response to subunit inactivated influenza vaccine. Study-level findings and limits: Every seasonal influenza vaccination brings in few new T cells, the authors suggested.

Trimming stripped 1 base from V and 1 base from J, with 8 bases between. The length of the CDR3 is 15 residues. Germline V gene lookup returns CDR1 SQVTM and CDR2 ANQGSEA. Concerning this clonotype: Its cognate antigen is unknown.

TCRdb passed the RT-PCR reads through MiXCR, listing each CDR3 protein once. The table includes roughly 700,000 distinct CDR3 sequences, approximately 14% detected once. This sequence originates from a middle-aged man who received an inactivated influenza vaccine. The chain links TRBV29-1 to TRBJ2-6; D possibly matches TRBD1 or TRBD2 (6 bases each). The starting material was PBMCs from blood, obtained 14 days before vaccination. The CDR3 sequence: CSVEVGGSGANVLTF. The CDR3 DNA is TGCAGCGTTGAAGTAGGGGGGTCTGGGGCCAACGTCCTGACTTTC.